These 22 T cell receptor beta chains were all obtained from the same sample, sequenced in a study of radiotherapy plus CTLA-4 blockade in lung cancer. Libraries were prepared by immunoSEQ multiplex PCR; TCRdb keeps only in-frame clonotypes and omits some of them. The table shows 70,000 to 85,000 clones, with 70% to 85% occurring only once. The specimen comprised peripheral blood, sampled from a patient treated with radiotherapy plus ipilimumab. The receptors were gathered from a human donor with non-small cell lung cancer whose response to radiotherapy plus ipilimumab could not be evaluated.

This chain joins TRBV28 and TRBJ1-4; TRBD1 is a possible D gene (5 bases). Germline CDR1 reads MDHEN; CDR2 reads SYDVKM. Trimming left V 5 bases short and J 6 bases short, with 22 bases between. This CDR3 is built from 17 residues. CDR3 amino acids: CASSLAGVGGSYEKLFF. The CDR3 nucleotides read TGTGCCAGCAGTCTGGCGGGTGTGGGGGGAAGTTATGAAAAACTGTTTTTT.

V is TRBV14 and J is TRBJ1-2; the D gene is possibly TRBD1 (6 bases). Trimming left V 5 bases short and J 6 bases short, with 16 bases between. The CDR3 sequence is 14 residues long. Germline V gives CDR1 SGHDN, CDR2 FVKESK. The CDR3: CASSLGHGFDGYTF. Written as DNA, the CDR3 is TGTGCCAGCAGCTTGGGACACGGGTTTGATGGCTACACCTTC. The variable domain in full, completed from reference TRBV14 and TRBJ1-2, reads EAGVTQFPSHSVIEKGQTVTLRCDPISGHDNLYWYRRVMGKEIKFLLHFVKESKQDESGMPNNRFLAERTGGTYSTLKVQPAELEDSGVYFCASSLGHGFDGYTFGSGTRLTVV.

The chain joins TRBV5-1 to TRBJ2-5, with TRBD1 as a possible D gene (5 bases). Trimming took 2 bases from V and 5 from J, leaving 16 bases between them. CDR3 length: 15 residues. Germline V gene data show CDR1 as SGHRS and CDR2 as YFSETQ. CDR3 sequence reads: CASSFFQGELETQYF. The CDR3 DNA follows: TGCGCCAGCAGCTTTTTCCAGGGTGAATTGGAGACCCAGTACTTC.

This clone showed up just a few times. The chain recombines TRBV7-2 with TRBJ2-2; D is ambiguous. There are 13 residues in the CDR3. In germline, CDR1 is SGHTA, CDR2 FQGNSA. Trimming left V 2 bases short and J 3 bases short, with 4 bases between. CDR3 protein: CASSLQYTGELFF. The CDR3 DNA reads TGTGCCAGCAGCTTACAGTACACCGGGGAGCTGTTTTTT.

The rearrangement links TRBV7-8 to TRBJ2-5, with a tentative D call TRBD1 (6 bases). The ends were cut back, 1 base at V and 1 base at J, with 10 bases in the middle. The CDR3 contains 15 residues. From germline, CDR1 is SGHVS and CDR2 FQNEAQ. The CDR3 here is CASSLDRVSQETQYF. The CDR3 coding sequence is TGTGCCAGCAGCTTAGACAGGGTTTCCCAAGAGACCCAGTACTTC.

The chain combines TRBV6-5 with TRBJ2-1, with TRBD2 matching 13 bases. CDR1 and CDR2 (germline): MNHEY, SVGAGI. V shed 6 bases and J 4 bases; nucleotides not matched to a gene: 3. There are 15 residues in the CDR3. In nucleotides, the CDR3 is TGTGCCAGCAGGGGACTAGCGGGGTCTTACAATGAGCAGTTCTTC. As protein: CASRGLAGSYNEQFF.

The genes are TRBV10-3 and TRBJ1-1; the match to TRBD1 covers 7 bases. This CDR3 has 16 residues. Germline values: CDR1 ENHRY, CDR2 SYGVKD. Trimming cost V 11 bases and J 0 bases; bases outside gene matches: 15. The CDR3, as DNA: TGTGCCGCTCAGGCAGGGAGACAGGGAATGAACACTGAAGCTTTCTTT. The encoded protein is CAAQAGRQGMNTEAFF.

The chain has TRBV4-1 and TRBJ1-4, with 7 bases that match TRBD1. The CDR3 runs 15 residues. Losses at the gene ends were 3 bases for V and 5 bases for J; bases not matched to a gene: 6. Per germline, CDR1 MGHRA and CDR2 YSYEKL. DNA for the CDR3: TGCGCCAGCAGCCATCCTGACAGGGAAAATGAAAAACTGTTTTTT. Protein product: CASSHPDRENEKLFF.

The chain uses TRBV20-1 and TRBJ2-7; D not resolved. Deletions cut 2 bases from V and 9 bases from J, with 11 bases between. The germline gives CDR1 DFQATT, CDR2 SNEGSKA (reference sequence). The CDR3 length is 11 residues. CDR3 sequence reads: CSARRSPLQYF. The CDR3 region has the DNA TGCAGTGCTAGACGTAGCCCCCTGCAGTACTTC.

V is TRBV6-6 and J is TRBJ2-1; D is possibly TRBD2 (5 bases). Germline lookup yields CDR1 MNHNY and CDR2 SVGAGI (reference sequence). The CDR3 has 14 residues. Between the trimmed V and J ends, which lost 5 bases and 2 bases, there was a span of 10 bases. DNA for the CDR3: TGTGCCAGCAGTCTCGGGATGACCTACAATGAGCAGTTCTTC. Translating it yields CASSLGMTYNEQFF.

The CDR3 loop reads CASTRSGAFNEKLFF. DNA of the CDR3: TGTGCCAGCACTCGCTCAGGGGCCTTTAATGAAAAACTGTTTTTT. The chain has TRBV2 and TRBJ1-4; TRBD1 is a possible D gene (6 bases). CDR1 SNHLY and CDR2 FYNNEI come from the germline V gene. Trimming cost V 7 bases and J 4 bases, with 16 bases left between them. The CDR3 runs to 15 residues.

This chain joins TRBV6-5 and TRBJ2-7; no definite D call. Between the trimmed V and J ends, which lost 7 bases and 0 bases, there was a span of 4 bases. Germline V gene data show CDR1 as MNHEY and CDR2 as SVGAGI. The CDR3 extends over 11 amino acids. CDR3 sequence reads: CASTDSYEQYF. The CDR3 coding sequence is TGTGCCAGCACAGACTCCTACGAGCAGTACTTC.

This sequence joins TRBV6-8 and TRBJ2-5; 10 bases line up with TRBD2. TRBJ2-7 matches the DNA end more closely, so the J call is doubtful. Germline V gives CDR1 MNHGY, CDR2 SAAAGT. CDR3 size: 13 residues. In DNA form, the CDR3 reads TGTGCCAGGGAGCGGGGGGGAACCTACGAGCAGTACTTC. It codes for CARERGGTYEQYF.

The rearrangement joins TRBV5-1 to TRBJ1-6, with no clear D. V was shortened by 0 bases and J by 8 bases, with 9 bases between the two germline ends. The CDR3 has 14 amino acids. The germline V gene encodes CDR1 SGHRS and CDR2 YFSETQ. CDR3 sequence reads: CASSLGAPDSPLHF. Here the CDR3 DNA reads TGCGCCAGCAGCTTGGGGGCGCCGGATTCACCCCTCCACTTT. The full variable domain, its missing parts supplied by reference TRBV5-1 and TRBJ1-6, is KAGVTQTPRYLIKTRGQQVTLSCSPISGHRSVSWYQQTPGQGLQFLFEYFSETQRNKGNFPGRFSGRQFSNSRSEMNVSTLELGDSALYLCASSLGAPDSPLHFGNGTRLTVT.

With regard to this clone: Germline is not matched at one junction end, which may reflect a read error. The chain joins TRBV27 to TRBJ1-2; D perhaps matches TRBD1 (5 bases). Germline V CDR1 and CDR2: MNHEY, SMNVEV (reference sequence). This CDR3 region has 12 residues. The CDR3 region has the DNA TGTGTCAGCAGTGGGGGGGACTATGGCTACACCTTC. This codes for CVSSGGDYGYTF.

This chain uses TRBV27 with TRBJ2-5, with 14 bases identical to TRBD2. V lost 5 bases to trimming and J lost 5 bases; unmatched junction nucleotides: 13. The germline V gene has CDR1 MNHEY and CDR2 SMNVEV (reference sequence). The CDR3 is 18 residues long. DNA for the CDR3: TGTGCCAGCAGTCCATTTCCGGGGACTAGCGGGAGAAAGGAGACCCAGTACTTC. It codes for CASSPFPGTSGRKETQYF.

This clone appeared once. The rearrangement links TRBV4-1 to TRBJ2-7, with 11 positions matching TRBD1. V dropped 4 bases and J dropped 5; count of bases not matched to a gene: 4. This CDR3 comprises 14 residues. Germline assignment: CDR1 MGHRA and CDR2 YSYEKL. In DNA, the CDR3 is TGCGCCAGCAGCCGGGACAGGGGGAAGGACGAGCAGTACTTC. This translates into CASSRDRGKDEQYF.

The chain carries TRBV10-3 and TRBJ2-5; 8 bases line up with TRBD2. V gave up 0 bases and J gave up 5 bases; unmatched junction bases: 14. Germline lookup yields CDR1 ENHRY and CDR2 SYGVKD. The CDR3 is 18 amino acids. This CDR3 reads CAISESQMGLEVAETQYF. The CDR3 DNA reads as TGTGCCATCAGTGAGTCCCAGATGGGACTAGAGGTTGCGGAGACCCAGTACTTC.

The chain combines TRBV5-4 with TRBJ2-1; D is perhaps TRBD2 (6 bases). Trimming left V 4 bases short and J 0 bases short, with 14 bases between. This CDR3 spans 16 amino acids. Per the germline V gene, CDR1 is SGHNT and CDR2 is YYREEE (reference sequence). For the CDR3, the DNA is TGTGCCAGCAGCGGGGGGTGGCAGAGCTCCTACAATGAGCAGTTCTTC. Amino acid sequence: CASSGGWQSSYNEQFF.

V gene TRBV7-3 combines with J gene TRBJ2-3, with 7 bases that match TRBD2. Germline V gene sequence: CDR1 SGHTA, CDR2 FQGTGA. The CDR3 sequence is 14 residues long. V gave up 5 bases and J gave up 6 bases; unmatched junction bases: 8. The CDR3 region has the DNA TGTGCCAGCAGCCGGGGGGTTGACGCGGATACGCAGTATTTT. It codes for CASSRGVDADTQYF. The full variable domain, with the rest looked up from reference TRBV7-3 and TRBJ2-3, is GAGVSQTPSNKVTEKGKYVELRCDPISGHTALYWYRQSLGQGPEFLIYFQGTGAADDSGLPNDRFFAVRPEGSVSTLKIQRTERGDSAVYLCASSRGVDADTQYFGPGTRLTVL.

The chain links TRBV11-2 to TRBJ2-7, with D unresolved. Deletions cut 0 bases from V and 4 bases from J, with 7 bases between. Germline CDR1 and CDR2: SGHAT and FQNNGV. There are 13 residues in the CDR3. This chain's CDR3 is CASSLDPKYEQYF. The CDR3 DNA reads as TGTGCCAGCAGCTTAGATCCCAAATACGAGCAGTACTTC.

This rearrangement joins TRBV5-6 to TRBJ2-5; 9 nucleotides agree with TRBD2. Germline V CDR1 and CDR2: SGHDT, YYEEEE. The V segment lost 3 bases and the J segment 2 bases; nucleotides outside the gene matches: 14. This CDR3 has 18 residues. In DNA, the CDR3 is TGTGCCAGCAGCTCTCTAATCCCTAGCGGGGCTACACAAGAGACCCAGTACTTC. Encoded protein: CASSSLIPSGATQETQYF.